Presented here are 30 T cell receptor beta chains from one specimen sequenced in a study of blood T cells in healthy people across ages. Through a sample-barcoded 5' primer and a J-beta primer mix, a second PCR was run for about 6 to 12 cycles. MiXCR was run by TCRdb on the 5' RACE reads, yielding one entry per CDR3 protein. Seen here are 1.5 million to 2 million distinct CDR3 sequences, 39% observed once, and the top ten hold under 30%. The sequenced sample was blood. These receptor sequences come from a human donor in good health.

The chain combines TRBV29-1 with TRBJ2-7; D is possibly TRBD1 (6 bases). The CDR3 extends over 13 amino acids. In germline, CDR1 is SQVTM, CDR2 ANQGSEA. The V end lost 6 bases, the J end lost 0 bases, and 12 bases lay between the germline ends. CDR3 residues: CSVMDSSSYEQYF. The CDR3 bases are TGCAGCGTCATGGACAGTAGCTCCTACGAGCAGTACTTC.

This clonotype was detected ten times or more. This sequence joins TRBV20-1 and TRBJ2-7, with D maybe TRBD1 (6 bases). CDR1 DFQATT and CDR2 SNEGSKA come from the germline V gene (reference sequence). This CDR3 is built from 17 residues. V shed 7 bases and J shed 2 bases, with 27 bases lying between them. Here the CDR3 reads CSVPGNEGGREPYEQYF. In nucleotides, the CDR3 is TGCAGTGTCCCCGGGAACGAAGGGGGTAGGGAACCCTACGAGCAGTACTTC.

The chain carries TRBV29-1 and TRBJ2-7; D is ambiguous. In germline, CDR1 is SQVTM, CDR2 ANQGSEA. The V end lost 2 bases, the J end lost 2 bases, and 13 bases lay between the germline ends. This CDR3 region has 14 residues. As DNA, the CDR3 is TGCAGCGTTGAAAGGGCAGGAGCTCCCTACGAGCAGTACTTC. Translated: CSVERAGAPYEQYF.

The CDR3 DNA reads as TGCAGCGTTGAGGTGTCGGAGAATCAGCCCCAGCATTTT. This gives the protein CSVEVSENQPQHF. The V gene is TRBV29-1, the J gene TRBJ1-5; the D is unclear. The CDR3 contains 13 residues. V lost 3 bases to trimming and J lost 4 bases, with 10 bases between them. Germline V gene data show CDR1 as SQVTM and CDR2 as ANQGSEA.

The CDR3 sequence: CASSQRGLAGKETQYF. The CDR3 DNA follows: TGCGCCAGCAGCCAAAGGGGACTAGCGGGAAAAGAGACCCAGTACTTC. The chain is built from TRBV4-3 and TRBJ2-4, with 13 bases that match TRBD2. The J call may be incorrect, as the DNA end agrees better with TRBJ2-5. The CDR3 length is 16 residues. CDR1 is LGHNA, CDR2 YSLEER, per germline.

J is TRBJ2-1 and V is TRBV28; D uncertain. With 8 bases removed from V and 0 bases from J, the gap between germline ends came to 14 bases. The germline CDR1 and CDR2 sequences are MDHEN and SYDVKM. The CDR3 sequence is 15 residues long. Written as DNA, the CDR3 is TGTGCCAGCTTACCTCAGGAATCCTCCTACAATGAGCAGTTCTTC. This codes for CASLPQESSYNEQFF. Variable domain in full (rest from reference TRBV28 and TRBJ2-1): DVKVTQSSRYLVKRTGEKVFLECVQDMDHENMFWYRQDPGLGLRLIYFSYDVKMKEKGDIPEGYSVSREKKERFSLILESASTNQTSMYLCASLPQESSYNEQFFGPGTRLTVL.

The rearrangement joins TRBV11-2 to TRBJ2-2; 16 bases map to TRBD2. Germline CDR1 SGHAT, CDR2 FQNNGV. CDR3 length: 18 residues. The V segment lost 5 bases and the J segment 0 bases; nucleotides outside the gene matches: 3. The CDR3: CASSTGLAGGANTGELFF. In DNA, the CDR3 is TGTGCCAGCAGCACGGGACTAGCGGGGGGGGCGAACACCGGGGAGCTGTTTTTT.

The chain uses TRBV7-2 and TRBJ2-1; 9 bases agree with TRBD2. Germline CDR1 reads SGHTA; CDR2 reads FQGNSA. With V trimmed by 5 bases and J by 8 bases, 13 bases remained unmatched. CDR3 length: 16 residues. CDR3 nucleotide sequence: TGTGCCAGCAGCCGGAAACTTGGCGGGGGGGCGGATGAGCAGTTCTTC. Protein sequence: CASSRKLGGGADEQFF.

This sequence joins TRBV5-1 and TRBJ1-6, with D uncertain. The CDR3 totals 17 residues. Trimming left V 4 bases short and J 7 bases short, with 21 bases between. Germline V gene data show CDR1 as SGHRS and CDR2 as YFSETQ. The CDR3 loop is CASSPAVGVAANSPLHF. The CDR3 region has the DNA TGCGCCAGCAGCCCGGCAGTCGGGGTGGCTGCAAATTCACCCCTCCACTTT.

This clonotype was counted a few times. This chain links TRBV28 with TRBJ2-1; 14 bases agree with TRBD2. The CDR3 has 17 residues. After removal of 8 bases from V and 8 bases from J, the junction contained 14 bases not matched to a gene. Germline loops: CDR1 MDHEN, CDR2 SYDVKM. The CDR3 DNA is TGTGCCAGCCCCCCCCACGGACTAGCGGGGGGTGGGGATGAGCAGTTCTTC. Translation gives CASPPHGLAGGGDEQFF.

This rearrangement joins TRBV5-1 to TRBJ2-3; tentatively, D is TRBD1 or TRBD2 (5 bases each). Germline-derived CDR1 and CDR2 are SGHRS and YFSETQ. V gave up 2 bases and J gave up 3 bases, with 22 bases separating them. The CDR3 contains 18 residues. The CDR3 spells CASSLKPGGNLRTDTQYF. CDR3 DNA: TGCGCCAGCAGCTTAAAACCTGGGGGTAATCTTCGAACAGATACGCAGTATTTT. The entire variable domain, with the rest obtained from reference TRBV5-1 and TRBJ2-3, is as follows: KAGVTQTPRYLIKTRGQQVTLSCSPISGHRSVSWYQQTPGQGLQFLFEYFSETQRNKGNFPGRFSGRQFSNSRSEMNVSTLELGDSALYLCASSLKPGGNLRTDTQYFGPGTRLTVL.

This chain joins TRBV6-1 and TRBJ2-5, with D hard to call. Looked up from germline, CDR1 is MNHNS and CDR2 is SASEGT. The CDR3 is made up of 13 amino acids. Trimming pared 7 bases from V and 2 bases from J, leaving 11 bases between. For the CDR3, the DNA is TGTGCCAGCACCCTAGAGTTTCAAGAGACCCAGTACTTC. Its protein is CASTLEFQETQYF.

V is TRBV29-1 and J is TRBJ2-3; no clear D gene. In germline, CDR1 is SQVTM, CDR2 ANQGSEA. The CDR3 is 12 amino acids. V lost 5 bases and J 0 bases, leaving 6 bases between the germline ends. In nucleotides, the CDR3 is TGCAGCGTTTTTGACAGCACAGATACGCAGTATTTT. Amino acid sequence: CSVFDSTDTQYF.

This clonotype was detected a few times. The chain has TRBV12-3 or TRBV12-4 and TRBJ2-7; D ambiguous. V was cut by 10 bases and J by 3 bases, with 7 bases left in between. The CDR3 runs to 10 residues. The CDR3 loop reads CATPNYEQYF. The CDR3 DNA follows: TGTGCCACCCCCAACTACGAGCAGTACTTC.

This clonotype occurred a few times. CDR3: CASSQSATGASYNSPLHF. The DNA of the CDR3 is TGCGCCAGCAGCCAGTCCGCGACAGGGGCCTCCTATAATTCACCCCTCCACTTT. The chain links TRBV4-1 to TRBJ1-6, with 8 positions matching TRBD1. Germline loops: CDR1 MGHRA, CDR2 YSYEKL. The length of the CDR3 is 18 residues. V lost 3 bases, J lost 0 bases, and 7 bases stayed unmatched.

In nucleotides, the CDR3 is TGTGCCAGTAGTCCCCGTCCAGACTGGGACTATGGCTACACCTTC. Its translation is CASSPRPDWDYGYTF. The chain carries TRBV19 and TRBJ1-2, with no clear D. Germline lookup yields CDR1 LNHDA and CDR2 SQIVND (reference sequence). The CDR3 runs to 15 residues. With 5 bases removed from V and 3 bases from J, the gap between germline ends came to 16 bases. Supplemented by reference TRBV19 and TRBJ1-2, the full variable domain reads DGGITQSPKYLFRKEGQNVTLSCEQNLNHDAMYWYRQDPGQGLRLIYYSQIVNDFQKGDIAEGYSVSREKKESFPLTVTSAQKNPTAFYLCASSPRPDWDYGYTFGSGTRLTVV.

The chain joins TRBV20-1 to TRBJ1-2, with 7 nucleotides matching TRBD1. The CDR3 is made up of 15 amino acids. The J segment lost 7 bases and the V segment lost 0 bases, leaving 11 bases of the junction unmatched. Germline assignment: CDR1 DFQATT and CDR2 SNEGSKA (reference sequence). CDR3: CSARDFRTTGIGYTF. CDR3 DNA sequence: TGCAGTGCTAGAGATTTTAGGACGACAGGGATTGGCTACACCTTC.

There are a few counts of this clonotype. The rearrangement joins TRBV2 to TRBJ2-1; D not resolved. Germline V CDR1 and CDR2: SNHLY, FYNNEI. The V and J ends lost 7 bases and 10 bases respectively, with 14 bases between them. This CDR3 is built from 12 residues. The CDR3 sequence is CASISELGEQFF. As DNA, the CDR3 is TGTGCCAGCATAAGCGAGCTAGGAGAGCAGTTCTTC.

This clonotype was seen only a few times. This chain links TRBV7-9 with TRBJ2-5, with no clear D. Deletions cut 2 bases from V and 0 bases from J, with 7 bases between. CDR1 and CDR2 from the germline V gene are SEHNR and FQNEAQ (reference sequence). There are 14 residues in the CDR3. CDR3 in amino acids: CASSLPGHQETQYF. The CDR3 nucleotides read TGTGCCAGCAGCTTACCAGGACACCAAGAGACCCAGTACTTC.

The chain is built from TRBV7-9 and TRBJ2-3; TRBD1 agrees at 8 bases. From germline, CDR1 is SEHNR and CDR2 FQNEAQ (reference sequence). This CDR3 region has 13 residues. Trimming removed 6 bases from V and 9 bases from J; junction bases left unmatched: 8. The CDR3 DNA reads TGTGCCAGCAGAACCGGGACAGGCAAGACGCAGTATTTT. Encoded protein: CASRTGTGKTQYF.

Points on this clonotype: The junction does not match germline at one end; this may be a read error. The V gene is TRBV5-1, the J gene TRBJ1-4; D ambiguous. The CDR3 covers 15 residues. Looked up from germline, CDR1 is SGHRS and CDR2 is YFSETQ. In DNA, the CDR3 is TGCGCCAGCAGCCTCGAGACCGCTTATGGGGAAAAACGGTTTTTT. It is translated as CASSLETAYGEKRFF.

This clonotype was counted between two and nine times. J is TRBJ2-7 and V is TRBV11-3, with D unclear. The CDR3 runs to 15 residues. CDR1 is SGHNT, CDR2 YENEEA, per germline. V shed 5 bases and J shed 2 bases, with 16 bases lying between them. The CDR3 region has the DNA TGTGCCAGCAGCCCCATGGGCCAGCCTACCTACGAGCAGTACTTC. This sequence encodes CASSPMGQPTYEQYF.

The V gene is TRBV7-8, the J gene TRBJ2-1, with D perhaps TRBD1 (6 bases). Deletions cut 5 bases from V and 1 base from J, with 15 bases between. Germline V gene sequence: CDR1 SGHVS, CDR2 FQNEAQ. The CDR3 has 16 residues. The chain's CDR3 is CASSPLTGASYNEQFF. CDR3 nucleotides: TGTGCCAGCAGCCCCCTGACAGGCGCGTCCTACAATGAGCAGTTCTTC. The full variable domain, completed using reference TRBV7-8 and TRBJ2-1, is GAGVSQSPRYKVAKRGQDVALRCDPISGHVSLFWYQQALGQGPEFLTYFQNEAQLDKSGLPSDRFFAERPEGSVSTLKIQRTQQEDSAVYLCASSPLTGASYNEQFFGPGTRLTVL.

V usage is TRBV5-1 and J usage is TRBJ1-4, with D possibly being TRBD1 (5 bases). This CDR3 spans 14 amino acids. Germline V CDR1 and CDR2: SGHRS, YFSETQ. Trimming cost V 3 bases and J 8 bases, with 14 bases left between them. In DNA, the CDR3 is TGCGCCAGCAGCTCAAGTCCCCAGGGCGAAAAACTGTTTTTT. This gives the protein CASSSSPQGEKLFF.

A few counts support this clonotype. J is TRBJ1-2 and V is TRBV10-3, with D possibly TRBD1 on 5 matching bases. The CDR3 spans 17 residues. Germline values: CDR1 ENHRY, CDR2 SYGVKD. V lost 4 bases and J 1 base, leaving 19 bases between the germline ends. The CDR3 reads CAISAHPQGEVNYGYTF. CDR3 DNA: TGTGCCATCAGTGCCCATCCCCAGGGTGAAGTTAACTATGGCTACACCTTC.

This clonotype was counted between two and nine times. One end of the junction fails to match germline, which may point to a read error. The chain carries TRBV4-1 and TRBJ2-7, with TRBD1 matching over 10 bases. The germline gives CDR1 MGHRA, CDR2 YSYEKL. The CDR3 is 15 amino acids. The CDR3 region has the DNA TGTGCCAGCAGCATTAGGACAGGGGGATCCTACGAGCAGTACTTC. Translation gives CASSIRTGGSYEQYF.

This clonotype appeared a few times. The rearrangement links TRBV7-3 to TRBJ2-2, with D possibly TRBD1 on 6 matching bases. Trimming took 7 bases from V and 9 from J, leaving 27 bases between them. Germline loops: CDR1 SGHTA, CDR2 FQGTGA. This CDR3 has 17 amino acids. CDR3 sequence reads: CASTTTGPPSEYRELFF. The DNA for the CDR3 is TGTGCCAGCACCACTACAGGGCCCCCTTCGGAGTACCGGGAGCTGTTTTTT.

This chain connects TRBV12-3 or TRBV12-4 to TRBJ1-4; D gene uncertain. The CDR3 runs 14 residues. Trimming left V 5 bases short and J 4 bases short, with 11 bases between. This CDR3 is CASSLLVVNEKLFF. CDR3 bases: TGTGCCAGCAGTCTCCTGGTAGTTAATGAAAAACTGTTTTTT.

This chain connects TRBV7-9 to TRBJ2-7; 7 nucleotides agree with TRBD2. V gave up 4 bases and J gave up 0 bases; unmatched junction bases: 6. Per the germline V gene, CDR1 is SEHNR and CDR2 is FQNEAQ (reference sequence). This CDR3 spans 15 amino acids. CDR3 sequence: CASSSRGIFSYEQYF. CDR3 coding DNA: TGTGCCAGCAGCTCGCGGGGGATCTTCTCCTACGAGCAGTACTTC.

This clonotype has only a few counts. The J gene is TRBJ2-7, the V gene TRBV6-5; 9 nucleotides agree with TRBD2. This CDR3 is 15 amino acids long. V was pared by 0 bases and J by 2 bases, with 2 bases of the junction left unmatched. Germline CDR1 reads MNHEY; CDR2 reads SVGAGI. The CDR3 is CASSYSERGAYEQYF. The CDR3 nucleotides read TGTGCCAGCAGTTACTCGGAGCGGGGGGCCTACGAGCAGTACTTC.